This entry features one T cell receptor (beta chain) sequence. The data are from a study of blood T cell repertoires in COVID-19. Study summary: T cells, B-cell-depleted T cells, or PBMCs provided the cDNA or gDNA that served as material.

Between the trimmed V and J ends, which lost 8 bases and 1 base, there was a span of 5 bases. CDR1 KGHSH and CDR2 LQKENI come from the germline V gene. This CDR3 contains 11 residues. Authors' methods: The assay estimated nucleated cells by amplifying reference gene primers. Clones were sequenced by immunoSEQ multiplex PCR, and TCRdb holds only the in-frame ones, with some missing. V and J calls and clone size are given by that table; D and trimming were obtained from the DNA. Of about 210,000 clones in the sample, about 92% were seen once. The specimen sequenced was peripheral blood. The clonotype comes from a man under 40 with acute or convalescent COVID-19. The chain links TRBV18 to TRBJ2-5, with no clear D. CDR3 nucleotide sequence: TGTGCCAGCGAGCGCCAAGAGACCCAGTACTTC. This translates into CASERQETQYF.